This TCR beta chain was sequenced for a study of blood T cell repertoires in COVID-19. Study details: Samples of COVID-19 (acute and convalescent) were obtained from the United States, Italy and Spain. PBMCs, B-cell-depleted T cells, or T cells provided the cDNA or gDNA that made up the material.

The trim removed 0 bases at V and 5 bases at J, leaving 4 bases unmatched. Germline CDR1 is MNHNS and CDR2 is SASEGT. The CDR3 runs to 16 residues. In the source study's methods: By means of reference gene primer amplification, nucleated cell counts were estimated. Profiled with immunoSEQ multiplex PCR; TCRdb holds only in-frame clones, not every one. The V and J calls and clone size come from that table; D and trimming were worked out from the DNA. The table has about 120,000 clones, about nine tenths seen once. Sequencing was carried out using peripheral blood. This TCR derives from a human donor in a cohort sampled during active COVID-19. The chain is built from TRBV6-1 and TRBJ2-5, with 12 nucleotides matching TRBD1. The CDR3 region is CASSEAGQGARETQYF. The CDR3 DNA is TGTGCCAGCAGTGAAGCGGGACAGGGGGCGAGGGAGACCCAGTACTTC.